The entry below gives a single TCR beta chain sequence along with its context. As handled by the study authors: Reference gene primer amplification yielded estimated nucleated cell counts. Libraries were prepared by immunoSEQ multiplex PCR; TCRdb keeps only in-frame clonotypes and omits some of them. The V and J calls and the clone size are those of that table, but D and trimming were determined from the DNA. Among about 220,000 clones listed, roughly 85% were seen once. This specimen belongs to a study of blood T cell repertoires in COVID-19. Study-level background: Researchers got acute and convalescent COVID-19 samples from the United States, Italy and Spain. T cells, B-cell-depleted T cells, or PBMCs supplied cDNA or gDNA.

Trimming stripped 4 bases from V and 4 bases from J, with 33 bases between. This CDR3 region has 20 residues. One Seattle source followed patients from active infection through their disease course. The receptor was isolated from a woman between 65 and 79 years old with COVID-19, enrolled during active disease. The V gene is TRBV5-3, the J gene TRBJ2-7; D might be TRBD1 (6 bases). TRBV5-3 carries the ORF label, with uncertain function. The source material was peripheral blood. CDR3 protein: CARSPLQGQNRPKPKYEQYF. Here the CDR3 DNA reads TGTGCCAGAAGCCCACTGCAGGGGCAGAACAGGCCAAAACCCAAATACGAGCAGTACTTC.